The entry below describes one TCR beta chain. This sample is part of a study of T cell responses to AZD1222 COVID-19 vaccine. The CDR3 runs 16 residues. V dropped 2 bases and J dropped 4 bases, with 15 bases sitting between them. Looked up from germline, CDR1 is LNHNV and CDR2 is YYDKDF (reference sequence). Here immunoSEQ multiplex PCR was the method, and the copy in TCRdb shows in-frame clones only, minus some. The sample yields over 95,000 clones, approximately 91% seen once. This chain uses TRBV15 with TRBJ1-5; a weak D match, TRBD1 (6 bases). The sequences come from peripheral blood, collected on day 0 of AZD1222 vaccination. This TCR came from an adult in good health. DNA of the CDR3: TGTGCCACCAGCAGAAAGGACAGCCGAGGGAATCAGCCCCAGCATTTT. Protein: CATSRKDSRGNQPQHF.